A selection of T cell receptor beta chains follows, all from one sample in a study of blood T cell repertoires in COVID-19. The data were produced by immunoSEQ multiplex PCR, yet TCRdb's version contains in-frame clones alone and is incomplete. Of nearly 80,000 clones listed, approximately 92% are singletons. Sequences were obtained from peripheral blood. The receptor set was obtained from an elderly woman with acute or convalescent COVID-19. Each CDR3 is given with its conserved first and last residue. Fields, in order: V gene, D gene, J gene, CDR3 protein. The D gene is left open where the match is weak.

TRBV7-6	TRBD1	TRBJ2-2	CAGGQGGTGELFF
TRBV23-1	NA	TRBJ2-1	CASSQRGHRRGFF
TRBV12-5	NA	TRBJ2-3	CASGLGRQLGTDTQYF
TRBV19	TRBD1	TRBJ2-7	CASSRTGSYEQYF
TRBV5-6	NA	TRBJ2-3	CASSRFGTGRTDTQYF
TRBV24-1	TRBD1	TRBJ1-2	CATSQGEGYTF
TRBV18	NA	TRBJ1-5	CASSPAGINQPQHF
TRBV7-3	TRBD2	TRBJ2-1	CASSRLAGASNEQFF
TRBV7-2	TRBD1	TRBJ1-2	CASSLFQGAGYTF
TRBV2	TRBD1	TRBJ1-6	CASGQDDSPLHF
TRBV12-3/TRBV12-4	NA	TRBJ1-6	CASGRGGSSPLHF
TRBV18	NA	TRBJ1-1	CASSPGSQSNTEAFF
TRBV4-2	TRBD1	TRBJ1-4	CASSQALDRGRIYEKLFF
TRBV15	TRBD1	TRBJ1-4	CATSRDGTVGEKLFF
TRBV7-3	TRBD1	TRBJ2-2	CASSRDRGPGELFF
TRBV10-3	TRBD2	TRBJ2-2	CAISPSGRANTGELFF
TRBV12-3/TRBV12-4	NA	TRBJ1-2	CASTGINYGYTF
TRBV7-6	TRBD1	TRBJ2-1	CASRATGQGYEQFF
TRBV19	TRBD1	TRBJ1-2	CASRLTTGAYGYTF
TRBV28	TRBD2	TRBJ2-1	CASSLSLPSGRVSEQFF
TRBV5-6	NA	TRBJ2-2	CASRSRPNTGELFF
TRBV6-2/TRBV6-3	NA	TRBJ2-5	CASSYSSGGLAETQYF
TRBV29-1	NA	TRBJ1-2	CSVDKDGYTF
TRBV12-3/TRBV12-4	NA	TRBJ1-3	CASSWTDGNTIYF
TRBV18	TRBD2	TRBJ2-1	CASSPMRTSGGNEQFF